Sequencing of this T cell receptor beta chain was carried out in a study of T cell repertoires in cytomegalovirus infection. Study as a whole: CMV infection together with matching HLA type was indicated by public TCR beta signatures.

The CDR3 has 18 amino acids. V was clipped by 0 bases and J by 0 bases, with 17 bases between them. Germline-derived CDR1 and CDR2 are ENHRY and SYGVKD. TCRdb processed the reads anew with MiXCR; each CDR3 protein has one entry. The data hold more than 400,000 distinct CDR3 sequences, with more than 25% observed a single time. This TCR came from a human donor in good health (CMV status not recorded). Some clones in this sample may be carry-over from other donors' samples. The sequencing input was PBMCs. This rearrangement joins TRBV10-3 to TRBJ1-2, with D possibly being TRBD1 (5 bases). DNA for the CDR3: TGTGCCATCAGTGAGTCGTTCACAGGCGTCTCGCCTAACTATGGCTACACCTTC. Its protein product is CAISESFTGVSPNYGYTF.